The 30 T cell receptor beta chains in this list originate from one sample, sequenced in a study of neurological immune-mediated disorders. TCRdb passed the 5' RACE reads through MiXCR, listing each CDR3 protein once. Among roughly 70,000 distinct CDR3 sequences listed, approximately 5% were seen once. Sequenced material: PBMCs. Every receptor here comes from a woman between 65 and 79 years old with multiple sclerosis.

In this sample, this clonotype turned up many times. The gene calls are TRBV4-1 and TRBJ2-2; 8 bases map to TRBD1. This CDR3 contains 16 residues. Germline CDR1 reads MGHRA; CDR2 reads YSYEKL. V shed 1 base and J 4 bases; nucleotides not matched to a gene: 5. In DNA, the CDR3 is TGCGCCAGCAGCCAAGGTCCAACAGGGGGCACCGGGGAGCTGTTTTTT. Its translation is CASSQGPTGGTGELFF.

This clonotype occurred many times. The gene calls are TRBV20-1 and TRBJ2-3; D call uncertain. V was clipped by 1 base and J by 1 base, with 6 bases between them. The CDR3 consists of 13 residues. Per the germline V gene, CDR1 is DFQATT and CDR2 is SNEGSKA (reference sequence). The CDR3: CSARVARTDTQYF. In DNA, the CDR3 is TGCAGTGCTAGAGTAGCCCGCACAGATACGCAGTATTTT.

There are many counts of this clonotype. This chain uses TRBV5-6 with TRBJ2-7; 9 nucleotides agree with TRBD2. The CDR3 is 14 residues long. V was clipped by 3 bases and J by 0 bases; unmatched bases: 1. The germline V gene encodes CDR1 SGHDT and CDR2 YYEEEE. CDR3 protein: CASSSSGVSYEQYF. The CDR3 nucleotides read TGTGCCAGCAGCTCTAGCGGGGTCTCCTACGAGCAGTACTTC.

This clonotype was counted only a few times. The chain has TRBV12-5 and TRBJ2-7; D is ambiguous. The CDR3 runs to 14 residues. Trimming removed 6 bases at V and 1 base at J, with 13 bases between. CDR1 is LGHNT and CDR2 is FRNRAP in the germline V gene. The CDR3 spells CASGLFSPSYEQYF. The CDR3 DNA sequence: TGTGCTAGTGGACTTTTTTCCCCATCCTACGAGCAGTACTTC.

At least ten counts were recorded for this clonotype. V usage is TRBV15 and J usage is TRBJ1-6, with 7 bases that match TRBD1. CDR1 and CDR2 (germline): LNHNV, YYDKDF (reference sequence). The CDR3 extends over 14 amino acids. The V gene end was trimmed by 5 bases and the J gene end by 10 bases; junction bases not matched to a gene: 8. CDR3 protein: CATSGYRGGSPLHF. The CDR3 region has the DNA TGTGCCACCAGCGGATACAGGGGTGGCTCACCCCTCCACTTT.

This clonotype showed up many times. V gene TRBV6-5 combines with J gene TRBJ1-5, with TRBD1 matching over 7 bases. V trimming: 6 bases; J trimming: 1 base; junction bases outside the gene matches: 6. This CDR3 has 15 amino acids. The germline V gene encodes CDR1 MNHEY and CDR2 SVGAGI. This CDR3 is CASSPQTGSNQPQHF. CDR3 sequence (DNA): TGTGCCAGCAGCCCCCAGACAGGGAGCAATCAGCCCCAGCATTTT.

This clonotype appeared many times. This chain joins TRBV7-9 and TRBJ2-7; 7 bases are a match to TRBD1. Germline values: CDR1 SEHNR, CDR2 FQNEAQ (reference sequence). This CDR3 has 15 residues. With V trimmed by 5 bases and J by 3 bases, 10 bases remained unmatched. The CDR3 spells CASSQDRRPFYEQYF. CDR3 nucleotides: TGTGCCAGCAGCCAGGACAGGCGACCCTTCTACGAGCAGTACTTC.

This clonotype was found many times. The chain links TRBV11-2 to TRBJ2-1; no clear D gene. The CDR3 totals 17 residues. Germline CDR1 and CDR2: SGHAT and FQNNGV. Between the trimmed V and J ends, which lost 4 bases and 0 bases, there was a span of 16 bases. DNA of the CDR3: TGTGCCAGCAGCTCCAGGTATTATGATAGCTCCTACAATGAGCAGTTCTTC. Its protein product is CASSSRYYDSSYNEQFF.

This clonotype was detected ten times or more. This chain uses TRBV6-5 with TRBJ2-1; 10 nucleotides line up with TRBD2. In germline, CDR1 is MNHEY, CDR2 SVGAGI. This CDR3 region has 17 residues. The ends lost 0 bases at V and 7 bases at J; junction bases unmatched: 9. The CDR3 coding sequence is TGTGCCAGCAGTTACTCCGCCCCTAGCGGGAGTAAGAATGAGCAGTTCTTC. This codes for CASSYSAPSGSKNEQFF.

This clonotype was picked up a small number of times. V is TRBV14 and J is TRBJ2-2, with TRBD2 as a possible D gene (6 bases). This CDR3 spans 18 amino acids. Germline CDR1 SGHDN, CDR2 FVKESK. Trimming took 3 bases from V and 0 from J, leaving 17 bases between them. CDR3 DNA: TGTGCCAGCAGCCAGTTTTTGGGTAGCGGCCCGAACACCGGGGAGCTGTTTTTT. This translates into CASSQFLGSGPNTGELFF.

This clonotype was seen many times. The V call is TRBV11-2, the J call TRBJ2-1; D ambiguous. The V and J ends lost 0 bases and 7 bases respectively, with 7 bases between them. Germline V CDR1 and CDR2: SGHAT, FQNNGV. This CDR3 has 13 amino acids. This CDR3 is CASSLDPRNEQFF. The CDR3, as DNA: TGTGCCAGCAGCTTAGATCCACGTAATGAGCAGTTCTTC. Together with reference TRBV11-2 and TRBJ2-1, the CDR3 gives the full variable domain: EAGVAQSPRYKIIEKRQSVAFWCNPISGHATLYWYQQILGQGPKLLIQFQNNGVVDDSQLPKDRFSAERLKGVDSTLKIQPAKLEDSAVYLCASSLDPRNEQFFGPGTRLTVL.

In its sample, this clonotype was seen many times. This sequence joins TRBV7-9 and TRBJ1-3, with no clear D. The length of the CDR3 is 16 residues. V lost 4 bases and J 3 bases, leaving 16 bases between the germline ends. In germline, CDR1 is SEHNR, CDR2 FQNEAQ (reference sequence). The CDR3 loop reads CASSSTDTHRGNTIYF. The DNA of the CDR3 is TGTGCCAGCAGCTCGACCGATACGCACCGTGGAAACACCATATATTTT. Variable domain in full (rest from reference TRBV7-9 and TRBJ1-3): DTGVSQNPRHKITKRGQNVTFRCDPISEHNRLYWYRQTLGQGPEFLTYFQNEAQLEKSRLLSDRFSAERPKGSFSTLEIQRTEQGDSAMYLCASSSTDTHRGNTIYFGEGSWLTVV.

This clonotype was seen at least ten times. The gene calls are TRBV12-3 or TRBV12-4 and TRBJ2-3; D possibly corresponds to TRBD1 (5 bases). V was pared by 8 bases and J by 2 bases, with 8 bases between. The CDR3 consists of 12 residues. The CDR3 is CASSRDTDTQYF. The CDR3 DNA reads as TGTGCCAGCTCCAGGGACACAGATACGCAGTATTTT.

This clonotype was observed at least ten times. A junction boundary mismatches the germline segment, possibly from a read error. CDR3 nucleotides: TGTGCTAGCAGCTCAATAGTGGGCAATGAGCAGTTCTTC. Protein: CASSSIVGNEQFF. This chain uses TRBV7-7 with TRBJ2-1, with no clear D. Germline V CDR1 and CDR2: SSHAT, FNYEAQ (reference sequence). This CDR3 spans 13 amino acids.

This clonotype was detected many times. The rearrangement joins TRBV5-1 to TRBJ2-7, with D possibly matching TRBD2 (5 bases). Germline V gives CDR1 SGHRS, CDR2 YFSETQ. The CDR3 consists of 14 residues. Trimming took 4 bases from V and 2 from J, leaving 13 bases between them. The CDR3 spells CASSGGSAAYEQYF. CDR3 coding DNA: TGCGCCAGCAGCGGCGGTAGCGCAGCCTACGAGCAGTACTTC. The full variable domain, completed using reference TRBV5-1 and TRBJ2-7, is KAGVTQTPRYLIKTRGQQVTLSCSPISGHRSVSWYQQTPGQGLQFLFEYFSETQRNKGNFPGRFSGRQFSNSRSEMNVSTLELGDSALYLCASSGGSAAYEQYFGPGTRLTVT.

This clonotype was counted many times. The chain carries TRBV18 and TRBJ2-1, with D unresolved. Germline CDR1 reads KGHSH; CDR2 reads LQKENI. The CDR3 covers 15 residues. Deletions cut 2 bases from V and 5 bases from J, with 13 bases between. In DNA, the CDR3 is TGTGCCAGCTCACCAGTAGGGAAGATCCACAATGAGCAGTTCTTC. Protein sequence: CASSPVGKIHNEQFF.

Many counts were recorded for this clonotype. The chain uses TRBV4-3 and TRBJ2-3, with unresolved D. V lost 0 bases and J 6 bases, leaving 13 bases between the germline ends. Germline V gives CDR1 LGHNA, CDR2 YSLEER. The CDR3 covers 15 residues. The chain's CDR3 is CASSQDERPRDTQYF. Here the CDR3 DNA reads TGCGCCAGCAGCCAAGATGAGCGTCCCAGGGATACGCAGTATTTT.

This clonotype has ten or more counts. The rearrangement uses TRBV11-2 and TRBJ2-1, with 12 bases matching TRBD2. After removal of 5 bases from V and 10 bases from J, the junction contained 9 bases not matched to a gene. Germline values: CDR1 SGHAT, CDR2 FQNNGV. The CDR3 runs to 15 residues. CDR3 region: CASSGLAGLSDEQFF. As DNA, the CDR3 is TGTGCCAGCAGCGGACTAGCGGGACTGTCAGACGAGCAGTTCTTC.

This clonotype was recorded many times. V is TRBV7-2 and J is TRBJ1-5; tentative D call: TRBD1 (5 bases). The CDR3 consists of 14 residues. Germline CDR1 and CDR2: SGHTA and FQGNSA. V dropped 5 bases and J dropped 1 base, with 9 bases sitting between them. This CDR3 reads CASSPYRSNQPQHF. The DNA of the CDR3 is TGTGCCAGCAGCCCCTACAGGAGCAATCAGCCCCAGCATTTT. Full variable domain (missing parts from reference TRBV7-2 and TRBJ1-5): GAGVSQSPSNKVTEKGKDVELRCDPISGHTALYWYRQSLGQGLEFLIYFQGNSAPDKSGLPSDRFSAERTGGSVSTLTIQRTQQEDSAVYLCASSPYRSNQPQHFGDGTRLSIL.

This clonotype has a count of ten or more. The V call is TRBV2, the J call TRBJ2-5, with D possibly being TRBD1 (5 bases). Germline CDR1 is SNHLY and CDR2 is FYNNEI. Trimming took off 6 bases at V and 5 bases at J, with 19 bases between the two ends. The CDR3 runs 15 residues. The CDR3 sequence is CASSYRIGNLETQYF. CDR3 sequence (DNA): TGTGCCAGCAGCTACAGGATAGGGAACCTGGAGACCCAGTACTTC.

Turning to this clonotype: The junction differs from germline at one of its ends, possibly a read error. The chain recombines TRBV4-2 with TRBJ2-4; D tentatively reads TRBD1 or TRBD2 (5 bases each). The germline V gene has CDR1 LGHNA and CDR2 YNFKEQ. This CDR3 is built from 14 residues. In DNA form, the CDR3 reads TGTGTCAGCAGCCAAAATAGAGGGGAAAACATTCAGTACTTC. This encodes CVSSQNRGENIQYF.

Ten or more counts support this clonotype. The V call is TRBV5-1, the J call TRBJ1-5, with D possibly TRBD1 on 5 matching bases. Germline CDR1 SGHRS, CDR2 YFSETQ. The length of the CDR3 is 14 residues. The V end was cut by 0 bases, the J end by 4 bases, with 8 bases between. CDR3 residues: CASSLAGGNQPQHF. CDR3 in DNA: TGCGCCAGCAGCTTGGCCGGGGGAAATCAGCCCCAGCATTTT.

This chain's CDR3 is CSASRGLAGDAEQYF. CDR3 nucleotides: TGCAGTGCTAGCCGGGGACTAGCGGGAGATGCCGAGCAGTACTTC. The chain links TRBV20-1 to TRBJ2-7; 14 positions agree with TRBD2. J lost 6 bases, V lost 3 bases, and 7 bases had no gene match. CDR3 size: 15 residues. The germline V gene has CDR1 DFQATT and CDR2 SNEGSKA (reference sequence).

This clonotype was recorded many times. The chain has TRBV29-1 and TRBJ2-3, with 13 bases identical to TRBD2. Germline V gene lookup returns CDR1 SQVTM and CDR2 ANQGSEA. There are 16 residues in the CDR3. V shed 6 bases, J shed 0 bases, and the junction held 6 bases outside the gene matches. Here the CDR3 DNA reads TGCAGCGTCCCGGGACTAGCGGGATATAGCACAGATACGCAGTATTTT. It encodes CSVPGLAGYSTDTQYF.

The table lists this clonotype with many counts. V is TRBV5-1 and J is TRBJ1-1; D is perhaps TRBD1 (5 bases). Germline-derived CDR1 and CDR2 are SGHRS and YFSETQ. The V and J ends lost 3 bases and 2 bases respectively, with 8 bases between them. This CDR3 comprises 13 residues. The CDR3 is CASSYGGNTEAFF. CDR3 sequence (DNA): TGCGCCAGCAGCTATGGGGGTAACACTGAAGCTTTCTTT.

The chain combines TRBV7-2 with TRBJ2-2; 10 bases are shared with TRBD1. V was pared by 5 bases and J by 5 bases, with 5 bases of the junction left unmatched. The length of the CDR3 is 15 residues. Germline V gene sequence: CDR1 SGHTA, CDR2 FQGNSA. CDR3 bases: TGTGCCAGCAGCCTCTGGGACAGGGGAACCGGGGAGCTGTTTTTT. Its translation: CASSLWDRGTGELFF.

This clonotype showed up many times. V gene TRBV12-3 or TRBV12-4 combines with J gene TRBJ2-1; 7 bases line up with TRBD2. V trimming: 3 bases; J trimming: 9 bases; junction bases outside the gene matches: 20. CDR3 length: 18 residues. CDR3 sequence: CASSFRSHFGGRVVEQFF. In DNA, the CDR3 is TGTGCCAGCAGTTTTCGTAGTCACTTCGGGGGGAGGGTTGTTGAGCAGTTCTTC.

This clonotype occurred many times. The J gene is TRBJ1-1, the V gene TRBV20-1; D may be TRBD1 (6 bases). There are 13 residues in the CDR3. Germline CDR1 and CDR2: DFQATT and SNEGSKA (reference sequence). The V and J ends lost 3 bases and 5 bases respectively, with 13 bases between them. The CDR3 DNA sequence: TGCAGTGCTAGCGGGGACACGGGAACTGAAGCTTTCTTT. This gives the protein CSASGDTGTEAFF.

This clonotype occurred many times. J is TRBJ2-1 and V is TRBV7-2; D not certain. CDR3 size: 16 residues. The V and J ends lost 5 bases and 0 bases respectively, with 14 bases between them. Germline lookup yields CDR1 SGHTA and CDR2 FQGNSA. The CDR3 sequence is CASSQLGRSSYNEQFF. The CDR3 bases are TGTGCCAGCAGCCAACTCGGCCGGAGCTCCTACAATGAGCAGTTCTTC. Drawing the rest from reference TRBV7-2 and TRBJ2-1, the complete variable domain is GAGVSQSPSNKVTEKGKDVELRCDPISGHTALYWYRQSLGQGLEFLIYFQGNSAPDKSGLPSDRFSAERTGGSVSTLTIQRTQQEDSAVYLCASSQLGRSSYNEQFFGPGTRLTVL.

The rearrangement uses TRBV20-1 and TRBJ2-7; D not resolved. Germline CDR1 DFQATT, CDR2 SNEGSKA (reference sequence). V was cut by 4 bases and J by 0 bases, with 7 bases left in between. The CDR3 totals 12 residues. CDR3 region: CSAKQSSYEQYF. CDR3 coding DNA: TGCAGTGCTAAACAGAGCTCCTACGAGCAGTACTTC.